Described below is a single T cell receptor (beta chain) sequence and its context. Its target is not known. Assay used: immunoSEQ multiplex PCR; TCRdb lists only in-frame clones, some missing. This sample has 35,000 to 45,000 clones, with around three quarters found just once. The sort gate was single viable CD3+CD4+CD8-CD45RO+ cells for memory CD4+ T cells. The data belong to a study of memory CD4+ T cells and cytomegalovirus serostatus. Study-wide background: Healthy Belgian adult donors included several CMV-positive and some 24 CMV-negative people. Study conclusions and caveats: The CMV-associated TCR signature appears largely within the CD4+ memory repertoire. CMV serostatus prediction reached median AUC 0.95, or 0.91 with US-trained model. About 40% of the roughly 150 known CMV-associated TCRbeta sequences appeared in CD4+ memory.

Between the trimmed V and J ends, which lost 5 bases and 2 bases, there was a span of 10 bases. Germline CDR1 is SGHDT and CDR2 is YYEEEE. The length of the CDR3 is 13 residues. Sequencing input: memory CD4+ T cells from blood. The clonotype was recovered from an adult in good health and CMV-seropositive. This rearrangement joins TRBV5-6 to TRBJ1-2; D ambiguous. CDR3 bases: TGTGCCAGCAGGATGGGCAGGAACTATGGCTACACCTTC. This translates into CASRMGRNYGYTF. The full variable domain, rest sourced from reference TRBV5-6 and TRBJ1-2, is DAGVTQSPTHLIKTRGQQVTLRCSPKSGHDTVSWYQQALGQGPQFIFQYYEEEERQRGNFPDRFSGHQFPNYSSELNVNALLLGDSALYLCASRMGRNYGYTFGSGTRLTVV.